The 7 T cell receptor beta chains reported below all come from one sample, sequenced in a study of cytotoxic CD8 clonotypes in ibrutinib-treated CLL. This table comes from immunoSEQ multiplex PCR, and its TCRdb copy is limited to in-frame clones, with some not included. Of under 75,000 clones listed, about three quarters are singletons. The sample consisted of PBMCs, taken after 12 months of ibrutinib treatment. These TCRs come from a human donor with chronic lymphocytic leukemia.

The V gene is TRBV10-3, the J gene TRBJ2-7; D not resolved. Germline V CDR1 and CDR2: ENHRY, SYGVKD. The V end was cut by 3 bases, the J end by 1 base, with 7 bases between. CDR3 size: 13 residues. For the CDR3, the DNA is TGTGCCATCAGTGATCAGAGATCCTACGAGCAGTACTTC. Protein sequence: CAISDQRSYEQYF.

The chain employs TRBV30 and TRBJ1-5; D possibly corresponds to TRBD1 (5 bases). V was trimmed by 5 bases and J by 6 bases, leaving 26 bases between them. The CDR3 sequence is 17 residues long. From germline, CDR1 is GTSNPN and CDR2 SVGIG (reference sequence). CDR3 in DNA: TGTGCCTGGTCAAACTCTCGGGGCAAGTTTGATGGTCAGCCCCAGCATTTT. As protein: CAWSNSRGKFDGQPQHF.

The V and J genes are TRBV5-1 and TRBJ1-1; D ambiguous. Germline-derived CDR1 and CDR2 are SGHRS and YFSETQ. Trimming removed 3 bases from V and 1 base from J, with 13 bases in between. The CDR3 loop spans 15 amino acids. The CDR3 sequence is CASSSLGGRNTEAFF. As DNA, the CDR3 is TGCGCCAGCAGCTCACTCGGCGGAAGGAACACTGAAGCTTTCTTT. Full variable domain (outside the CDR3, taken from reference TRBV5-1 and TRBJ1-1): KAGVTQTPRYLIKTRGQQVTLSCSPISGHRSVSWYQQTPGQGLQFLFEYFSETQRNKGNFPGRFSGRQFSNSRSEMNVSTLELGDSALYLCASSSLGGRNTEAFFGQGTRLTVV.

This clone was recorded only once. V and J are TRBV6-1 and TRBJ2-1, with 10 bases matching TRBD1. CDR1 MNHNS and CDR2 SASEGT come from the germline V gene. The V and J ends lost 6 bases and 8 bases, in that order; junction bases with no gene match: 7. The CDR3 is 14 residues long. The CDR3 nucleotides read TGTGCCAGCAGCGCTGGACAGGGGGTCTATGAGCAGTTCTTC. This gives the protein CASSAGQGVYEQFF.

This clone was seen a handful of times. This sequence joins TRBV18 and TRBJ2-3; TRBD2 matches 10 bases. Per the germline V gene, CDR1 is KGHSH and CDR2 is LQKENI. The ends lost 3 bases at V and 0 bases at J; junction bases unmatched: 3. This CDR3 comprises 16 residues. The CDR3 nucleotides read TGTGCCAGCTCACCTGGACTAGCGGTTAGCACAGATACGCAGTATTTT. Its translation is CASSPGLAVSTDTQYF.

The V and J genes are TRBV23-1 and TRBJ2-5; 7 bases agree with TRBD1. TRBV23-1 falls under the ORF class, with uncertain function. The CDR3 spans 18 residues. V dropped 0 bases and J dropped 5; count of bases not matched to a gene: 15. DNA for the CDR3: TGCGCCAGCAGTCAATCGGCGGCCGGGACAGCGGCTGGGGAGACCCAGTACTTC. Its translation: CASSQSAAGTAAGETQYF.

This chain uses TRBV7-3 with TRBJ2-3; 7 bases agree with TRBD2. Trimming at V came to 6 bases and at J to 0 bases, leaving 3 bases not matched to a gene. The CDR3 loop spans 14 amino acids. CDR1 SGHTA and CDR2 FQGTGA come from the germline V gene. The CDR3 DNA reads TGTGCCAGCAGTCCTAGCGGTAGCACAGATACGCAGTATTTT. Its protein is CASSPSGSTDTQYF.